Listed below are T cell receptor beta chains from one sample, sequenced in a study of cytomegalovirus exposure and HLA in healthy donors. Repertoires were generated with immunoSEQ multiplex PCR, while TCRdb's copy carries only in-frame clones and drops some. The sample holds about 21,000 clones, 65% to 85% seen once. The sample was PBMCs. The receptors derive from a man aged 60-69 years in good health and CMV-seronegative. The CDR3 runs from the conserved cysteine through the conserved F or W. Fields, in order: CDR3 length, V gene, D gene, clone size, J gene, CDR3 DNA, CDR3 protein. D genes are given only for firm matches. Only part of the rows carry a size: once, few, many, or a class if the clone is expanded.

15	TRBV9	.	.	TRBJ2-3	TGTGCCAGCAGCGGCACTAGCTCCAGCACAGATACGCAGTATTTT	CASSGTSSSTDTQYF
14	TRBV6-1	.	.	TRBJ2-7	TGTGCCAGCATACCCCAGGGGAAGACCTACGAGCAGTACTTC	CASIPQGKTYEQYF
14	TRBV6-5	TRBD1	.	TRBJ1-5	TGTGCCAGCAGTACAGGGGGCCTCAATCAGCCCCAGCATTTT	CASSTGGLNQPQHF
11	TRBV28	.	few	TRBJ1-2	TGTGCCAGCAGACGGGACTATGGCTACACCTTC	CASRRDYGYTF
15	TRBV28	TRBD2	.	TRBJ2-4	TGTGCCAGCATGGAAGTGAGCGGGGACAAAAACATTCAGTACTTC	CASMEVSGDKNIQYF
15	TRBV6-5	TRBD1	.	TRBJ1-1	TGTGCCAGCAGTTACCTGGACAGGGGTGGTACTGAAGCTTTCTTT	CASSYLDRGGTEAFF
15	TRBV15	TRBD1	once	TRBJ1-3	TGTGCCACCAGCAGAGGACAGGGGGGCGGAAACACCATATATTTT	CATSRGQGGGNTIYF
14	TRBV23-1	.	.	TRBJ2-7	TGCGCCAGCAGTCAAGGCAGGAAGAACTACGAGCAGTACTTC	CASSQGRKNYEQYF
14	TRBV5-1	.	.	TRBJ2-1	TGCGCCAGCAGCTTGACAGGGATCTACAATGAGCAGTTCTTC	CASSLTGIYNEQFF
17	TRBV7-2	.	.	TRBJ2-7	TGTGCCAGCAGCTCCCCCTCGGGGGGCGGGTTAACCTACGAGCAGTACTTC	CASSSPSGGGLTYEQYF
15	TRBV7-9	TRBD1	.	TRBJ2-1	TGTGCCAGCATCATACAGGGGGGCTCCTACAATGAGCAGTTCTTC	CASIIQGGSYNEQFF
15	TRBV11-2	TRBD1	.	TRBJ2-7	TGTGCCAGCAGCACCGGGACAGGGCGCACCTACGAGCAGTACTTC	CASSTGTGRTYEQYF
17	TRBV25-1	TRBD2	once	TRBJ2-1	TGTGCCAGCACCCACCTCCCCCCCGGGACTAGCGGGAGTTTTCAGTTCTTC	CASTHLPPGTSGSFQFF
16	TRBV5-6	TRBD1	.	TRBJ2-1	TGTGCCAGCAGCCGATTCGGGACAGGGGGCGGGAATGAGCAGTTCTTC	CASSRFGTGGGNEQFF
18	TRBV4-3	TRBD1	few	TRBJ2-4	TGCGCCAGCAGCCAAGAAGTAGACGGACAGGGGATTAAAAACATTCAGTACTTC	CASSQEVDGQGIKNIQYF
16	TRBV10-3	TRBD1	.	TRBJ1-1	TGTGCCATCAGTCCTCGACCGGGACAGGGCAACACTGAAGCTTTCTTT	CAISPRPGQGNTEAFF
12	TRBV18	.	.	TRBJ2-7	TGTGCCAGCTCACCGGTGTCCTACGAGCAGTACTTC	CASSPVSYEQYF
18	TRBV30	TRBD2	.	TRBJ2-7	TGTGCCTGGAGTGTCAGTGCGGGGGGACTCCTACCTTCCTACGAGCAGTACTTC	CAWSVSAGGLLPSYEQYF
13	TRBV9	TRBD1	.	TRBJ2-7	TGTGCCAGCAGCCAGGGGGATCCCTACGAGCAGTACTTC	CASSQGDPYEQYF
13	TRBV7-3	.	.	TRBJ1-1	TGTGCCAGCAGCCCAGACTTCGGCACTGAAGCTTTCTTT	CASSPDFGTEAFF
16	TRBV7-2	.	.	TRBJ1-5	TGTGCCAGCAGCTTACAGACAGTCTATAGCAATCAGCCCCAGCATTTT	CASSLQTVYSNQPQHF
15	TRBV30	TRBD2	.	TRBJ2-2	TGTGCCTGGAGATGGCGACTAGCACATACCGGGGAGCTGTTTTTT	CAWRWRLAHTGELFF
14	TRBV7-2	.	.	TRBJ2-3	TGTGCCAGCACCTCTCGTCCCGGGAGAGATACGCAGTATTTT	CASTSRPGRDTQYF
13	TRBV27	.	.	TRBJ1-2	TGTGCCAGCAGCTTACAACGCAGTCATGGCTACACCTTC	CASSLQRSHGYTF
16	TRBV6-1	TRBD2	.	TRBJ2-3	TGTGCCAGCAGTGGGGCCCCTAGCGGGGGTTCAGATACGCAGTATTTT	CASSGAPSGGSDTQYF
15	TRBV6-5	TRBD1	.	TRBJ1-3	TGTGCCAGCAGTGGGGACAGTCTATCTGGAAACACCATATATTTT	CASSGDSLSGNTIYF
13	TRBV5-4	TRBD1	.	TRBJ2-1	TGTGCCAGCAGGAATACAGGGGACAATGAGCAGTTCTTC	CASRNTGDNEQFF
12	TRBV10-1	.	.	TRBJ2-7	TGCGCCGGTCAGGCAGCCACCTACGAGCAGTACTTC	CAGQAATYEQYF
15	TRBV7-9	TRBD2	.	TRBJ2-5	TGTGCCAGCAGCCCCCTCGGGGGGTCGAAAGAGACCCAGTACTTC	CASSPLGGSKETQYF
14	TRBV6-1	TRBD2	once	TRBJ2-7	TGTGCCAGCAGTGGGAGAGCGGGGCGGGACGAGCAGTACTTC	CASSGRAGRDEQYF
17	TRBV21-1	.	.	TRBJ1-2	TGTGCCAGCAGCAAAGGGGGAAAGGTCAGGGCTGGAAATGGCTACACCTTC	CASSKGGKVRAGNGYTF
13	TRBV29-1	TRBD2	.	TRBJ2-7	TGCAGCGTGATGACTAGCCCTATTTACGAGCAGTACTTC	CSVMTSPIYEQYF
15	TRBV7-3	.	.	TRBJ2-1	TGTGCCAGCAGGATGCCGGGGAGGACCGGAGGTGAGCAGTTCTTC	CASRMPGRTGGEQFF
18	TRBV30	.	once	TRBJ1-1	TGTGCCTGGAGTGCACGATACCAAAGGGGCAGACCGAACACTGAAGCTTTCTTT	CAWSARYQRGRPNTEAFF
14	TRBV28	.	.	TRBJ2-3	TGTGCCAGCAGTTTAGGGGGGAGCACAGATACGCAGTATTTT	CASSLGGSTDTQYF
15	TRBV11-3	TRBD2	.	TRBJ2-7	TGTGCCAGCAGCTTAGCGACTAGCGGGAGTGACGAGCAGTACTTC	CASSLATSGSDEQYF
13	TRBV30	.	.	TRBJ1-6	TGTGCCTGGGAGGAGGTGAGGGCGTCACCCCTCCACTTT	CAWEEVRASPLHF
15	TRBV29-1	TRBD1	.	TRBJ2-2	TGCAGCGTTCGGGACAGTCGAACGAACACCGGGGAGCTGTTTTTT	CSVRDSRTNTGELFF
14	TRBV18	.	once	TRBJ2-1	TGTGCCAGCTCATCTCCGGGGGATTTACATGAGCAGTTCTTC	CASSSPGDLHEQFF
12	TRBV27	.	.	TRBJ2-7	TGTGCCAGCAGTCCCGCCCGGTCCGAGCAGTACTTC	CASSPARSEQYF
14	TRBV9	.	.	TRBJ1-1	TGTGCCAGCAGCGCAGGACAGTTATTCACTGAAGCTTTCTTT	CASSAGQLFTEAFF
14	TRBV9	.	.	TRBJ2-3	TGTGCCAGCAGCGCACAGGGTTGGGCAGATACGCAGTATTTT	CASSAQGWADTQYF
15	TRBV15	.	.	TRBJ2-7	TGTGCCACCAGCAGAGATGGTCAGGGGGGCCACGAGCAGTACTTC	CATSRDGQGGHEQYF